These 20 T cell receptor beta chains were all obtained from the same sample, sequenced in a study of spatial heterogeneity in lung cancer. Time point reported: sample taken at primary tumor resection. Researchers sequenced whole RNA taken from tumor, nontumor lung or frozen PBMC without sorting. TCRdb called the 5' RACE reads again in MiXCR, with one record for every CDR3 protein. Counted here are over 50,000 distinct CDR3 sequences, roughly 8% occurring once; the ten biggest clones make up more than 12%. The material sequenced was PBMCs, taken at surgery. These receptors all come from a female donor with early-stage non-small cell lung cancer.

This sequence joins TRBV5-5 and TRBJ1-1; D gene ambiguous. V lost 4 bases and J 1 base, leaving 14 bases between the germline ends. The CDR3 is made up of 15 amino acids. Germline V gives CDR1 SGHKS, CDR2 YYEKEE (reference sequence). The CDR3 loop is CASSPIEVRNTEAFF. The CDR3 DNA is TGTGCCAGCAGCCCAATAGAGGTTAGGAACACTGAAGCTTTCTTT.

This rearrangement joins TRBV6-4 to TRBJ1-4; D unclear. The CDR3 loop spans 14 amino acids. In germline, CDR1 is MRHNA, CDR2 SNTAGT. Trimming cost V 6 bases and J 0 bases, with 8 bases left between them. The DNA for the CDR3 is TGTGCCAGCAGGGTCAGTCCAACTAATGAAAAACTGTTTTTT. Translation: CASRVSPTNEKLFF.

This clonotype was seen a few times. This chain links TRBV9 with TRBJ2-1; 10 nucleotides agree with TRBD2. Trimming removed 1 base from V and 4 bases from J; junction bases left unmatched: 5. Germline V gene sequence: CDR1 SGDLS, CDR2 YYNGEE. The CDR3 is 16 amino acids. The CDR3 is CASSVLAGGLYNEQFF. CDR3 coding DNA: TGTGCCAGCAGCGTATTAGCGGGGGGACTTTACAATGAGCAGTTCTTC.

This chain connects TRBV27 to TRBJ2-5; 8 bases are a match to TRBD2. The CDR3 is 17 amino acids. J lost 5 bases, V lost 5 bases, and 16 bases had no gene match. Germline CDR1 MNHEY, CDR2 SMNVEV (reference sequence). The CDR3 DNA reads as TGTGCCAGCAGTCCACCGCCACTCGGGAGGGCCGCTGAGACCCAGTACTTC. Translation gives CASSPPPLGRAAETQYF.

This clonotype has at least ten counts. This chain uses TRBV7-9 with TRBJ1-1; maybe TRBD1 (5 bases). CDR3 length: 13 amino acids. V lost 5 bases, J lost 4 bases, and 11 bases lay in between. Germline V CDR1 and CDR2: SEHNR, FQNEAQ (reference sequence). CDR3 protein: CASSPGHLTEAFF. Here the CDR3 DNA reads TGTGCCAGCAGCCCTGGACACCTCACTGAAGCTTTCTTT. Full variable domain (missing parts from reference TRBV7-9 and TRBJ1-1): DTGVSQNPRHKITKRGQNVTFRCDPISEHNRLYWYRQTLGQGPEFLTYFQNEAQLEKSRLLSDRFSAERPKGSFSTLEIQRTEQGDSAMYLCASSPGHLTEAFFGQGTRLTVV.

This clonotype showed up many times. The CDR3 sequence: CASSFGTYEQYF. CDR3 coding DNA: TGTGCCAGCAGCTTCGGAACCTACGAGCAGTACTTC. The chain uses TRBV5-6 and TRBJ2-7; D ambiguous. V shed 2 bases and J shed 2 bases, with 5 bases lying between them. Germline V lookup: CDR1 SGHDT, CDR2 YYEEEE. The CDR3 is 12 amino acids. The full variable domain, its missing parts supplied by reference TRBV5-6 and TRBJ2-7, is DAGVTQSPTHLIKTRGQQVTLRCSPKSGHDTVSWYQQALGQGPQFIFQYYEEEERQRGNFPDRFSGHQFPNYSSELNVNALLLGDSALYLCASSFGTYEQYFGPGTRLTVT.

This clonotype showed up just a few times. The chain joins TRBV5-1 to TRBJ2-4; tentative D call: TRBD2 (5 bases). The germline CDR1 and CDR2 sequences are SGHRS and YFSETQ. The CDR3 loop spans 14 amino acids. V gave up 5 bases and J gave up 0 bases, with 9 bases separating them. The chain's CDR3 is CASSMEEAKNIQYF. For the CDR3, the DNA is TGCGCCAGCAGTATGGAGGAAGCCAAAAACATTCAGTACTTC.

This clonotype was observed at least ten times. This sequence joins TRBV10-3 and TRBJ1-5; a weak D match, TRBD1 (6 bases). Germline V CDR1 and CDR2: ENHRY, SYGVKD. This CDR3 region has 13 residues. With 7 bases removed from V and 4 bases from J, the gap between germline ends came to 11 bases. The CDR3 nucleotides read TGTGCCATCAAAGGGGGGACTAATCAGCCCCAGCATTTT. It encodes CAIKGGTNQPQHF.

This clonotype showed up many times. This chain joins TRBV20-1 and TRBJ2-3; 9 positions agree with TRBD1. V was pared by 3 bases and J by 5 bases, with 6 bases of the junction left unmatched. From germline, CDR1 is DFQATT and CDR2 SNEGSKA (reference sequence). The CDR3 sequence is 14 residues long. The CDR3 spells CSARGQGIIDTQYF. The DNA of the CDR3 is TGCAGTGCTAGGGGACAGGGAATTATAGATACGCAGTATTTT.

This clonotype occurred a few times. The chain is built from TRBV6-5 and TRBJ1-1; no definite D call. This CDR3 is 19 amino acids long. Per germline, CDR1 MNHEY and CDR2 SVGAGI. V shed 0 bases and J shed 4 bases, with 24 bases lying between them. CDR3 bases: TGTGCCAGCAGTTACTCGAGGGCCCGCTACGTCGACTTTGGCACTGAAGCTTTCTTT. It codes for CASSYSRARYVDFGTEAFF.

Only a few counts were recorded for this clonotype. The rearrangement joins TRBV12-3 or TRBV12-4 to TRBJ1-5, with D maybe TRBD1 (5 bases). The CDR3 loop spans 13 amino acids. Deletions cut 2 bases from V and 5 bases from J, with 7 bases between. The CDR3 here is CASSLIRDQPQHF. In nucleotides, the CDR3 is TGTGCCAGCAGTTTAATCAGGGATCAGCCCCAGCATTTT.

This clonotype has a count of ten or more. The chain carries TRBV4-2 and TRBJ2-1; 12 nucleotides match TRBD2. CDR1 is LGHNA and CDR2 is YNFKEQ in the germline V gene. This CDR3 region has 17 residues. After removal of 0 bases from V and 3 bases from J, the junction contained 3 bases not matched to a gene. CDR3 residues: CASSQDGLAGNYNEQFF. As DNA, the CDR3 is TGTGCCAGCAGCCAAGATGGACTAGCGGGAAACTACAATGAGCAGTTCTTC.

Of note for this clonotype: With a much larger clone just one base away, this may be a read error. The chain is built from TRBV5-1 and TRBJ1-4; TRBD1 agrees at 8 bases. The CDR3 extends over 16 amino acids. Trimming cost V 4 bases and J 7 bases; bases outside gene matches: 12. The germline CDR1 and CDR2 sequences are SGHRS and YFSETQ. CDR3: CASSPRTGWGTEKLFF. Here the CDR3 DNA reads TGCGCCAGCAGCCCAAGGACAGGGTGGGGAACTGAAAAACTGTTTTTT.

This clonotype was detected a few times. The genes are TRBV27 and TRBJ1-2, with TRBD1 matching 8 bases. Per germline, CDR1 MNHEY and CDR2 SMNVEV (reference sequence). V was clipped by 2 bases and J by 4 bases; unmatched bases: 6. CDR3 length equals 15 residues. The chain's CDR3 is CASSLGTGGFYGYTF. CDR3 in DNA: TGTGCCAGCAGTTTAGGGACAGGCGGATTCTATGGCTACACCTTC.

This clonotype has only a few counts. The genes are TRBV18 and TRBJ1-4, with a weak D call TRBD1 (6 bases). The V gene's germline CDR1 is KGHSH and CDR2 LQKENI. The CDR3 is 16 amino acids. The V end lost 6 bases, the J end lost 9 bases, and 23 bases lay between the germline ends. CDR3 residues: CASSKGKDSGMKKLFF. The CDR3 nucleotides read TGTGCCAGCTCCAAAGGAAAGGACAGTGGAATGAAAAAACTGTTTTTT.

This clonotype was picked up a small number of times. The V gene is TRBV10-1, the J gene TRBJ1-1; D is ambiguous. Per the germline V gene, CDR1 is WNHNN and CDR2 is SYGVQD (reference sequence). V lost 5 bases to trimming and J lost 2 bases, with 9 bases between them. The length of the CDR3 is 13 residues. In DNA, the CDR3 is TGCGCCAGCAGTCGACATCAAAACACTGAAGCTTTCTTT. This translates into CASSRHQNTEAFF.

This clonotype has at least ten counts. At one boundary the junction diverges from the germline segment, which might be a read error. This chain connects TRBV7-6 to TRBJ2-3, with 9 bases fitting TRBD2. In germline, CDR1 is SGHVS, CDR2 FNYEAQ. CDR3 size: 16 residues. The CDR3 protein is CASSLGLAGPTDTQYF. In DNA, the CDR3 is TGTGCCAGCAGTTTAGGGCTAGCGGGGCCCACAGATACGCAGTATTTT.

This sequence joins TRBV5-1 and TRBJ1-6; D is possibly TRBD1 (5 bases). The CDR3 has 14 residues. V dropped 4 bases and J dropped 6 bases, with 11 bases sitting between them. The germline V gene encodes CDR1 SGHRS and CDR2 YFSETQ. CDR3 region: CASSPGERNSPLHF. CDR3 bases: TGCGCCAGCAGCCCGGGGGAACGTAATTCACCCCTCCACTTT.

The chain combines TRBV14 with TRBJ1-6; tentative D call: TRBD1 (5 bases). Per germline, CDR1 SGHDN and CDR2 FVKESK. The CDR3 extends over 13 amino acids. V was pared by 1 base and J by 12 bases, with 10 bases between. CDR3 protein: CASSQGGVKPLHF. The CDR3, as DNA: TGTGCCAGCAGCCAAGGAGGGGTTAAACCCCTCCACTTT. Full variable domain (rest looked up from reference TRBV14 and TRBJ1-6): EAGVTQFPSHSVIEKGQTVTLRCDPISGHDNLYWYRRVMGKEIKFLLHFVKESKQDESGMPNNRFLAERTGGTYSTLKVQPAELEDSGVYFCASSQGGVKPLHFGNGTRLTVT.

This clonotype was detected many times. The CDR3: CSASRRGSRTSAFF. The DNA of the CDR3 is TGCAGTGCTAGCCGAAGGGGCAGCCGAACATCAGCTTTCTTT. The V call is TRBV20-1, the J call TRBJ1-1, with a tentative D call TRBD1 (5 bases). Per the germline V gene, CDR1 is DFQATT and CDR2 is SNEGSKA (reference sequence). There are 14 residues in the CDR3. Trimming stripped 3 bases from V and 10 bases from J, with 21 bases between.